Listed below are T cell receptor beta chains from one sample, sequenced in a study of technical replicates of blood from a few donors. Method: immunoSEQ multiplex PCR; TCRdb's copy keeps in-frame clones and lacks some. The table lists 70,000 to 90,000 clones, around 90% of them singletons. The sample was T cells isolated from PBMCs. The receptors shown here come from a human donor in good health. CDR3s include the opening cysteine and the closing phenylalanine or tryptophan. A D gene is named only where the DNA matches it firmly. Size values are once, few and many counts, or a class for expanded clones, and some rows have none.

v_gene,abundance,j_gene,d_gene,CDR3aa,CDR3nt
TRBV5-4,NA,TRBJ1-2,NA,CASSPDKNYGYTF,TGTGCCAGCAGCCCTGACAAAAACTATGGCTACACCTTC
TRBV7-2,NA,TRBJ1-5,NA,CASSQSGTGLGQPQHF,TGTGCCAGCAGCCAATCGGGAACAGGGCTTGGACAGCCCCAGCATTTT
TRBV9,once,TRBJ2-2,TRBD1,CASSEDRGRDTGELFF,TGTGCCAGCAGCGAGGACAGGGGGCGCGACACCGGGGAGCTGTTTTTT
TRBV6-5,once,TRBJ2-3,NA,CASRHYTDTQYF,TGTGCCAGCAGACATTACACAGATACGCAGTATTTT
TRBV5-6,NA,TRBJ2-1,NA,CASSLRGSLYNEQFF,TGTGCCAGCAGCTTGCGAGGGAGCCTCTACAATGAGCAGTTCTTC
TRBV9,NA,TRBJ2-2,TRBD2,CASSPPGLADTGELFF,TGTGCCAGCAGCCCTCCGGGACTAGCGGACACCGGGGAGCTGTTTTTT
TRBV10-2,NA,TRBJ1-2,NA,CASSVEEFHGYTF,TGCGCCAGCAGTGTCGAGGAATTCCATGGCTACACCTTC
TRBV2,NA,TRBJ1-6,TRBD1,CASGQAYNSPLHF,TGTGCCAGCGGACAGGCCTATAATTCACCCCTCCACTTT
TRBV7-6,NA,TRBJ2-7,TRBD1,CASSSGGQGIHEQYF,TGTGCCAGCAGCTCGGGGGGACAGGGTATCCACGAGCAGTACTTC
TRBV7-6,NA,TRBJ1-1,NA,CASSLSGAEAFF,TGTGCCAGCAGCTTATCGGGGGCTGAAGCTTTCTTT
TRBV28,NA,TRBJ1-5,NA,CASSRVATQHF,TGTGCCAGCTCCAGGGTGGCTACCCAGCATTTT
TRBV27,NA,TRBJ1-2,NA,CASSFDRKYGYTF,TGTGCCAGCAGTTTTGACAGGAAGTATGGCTACACCTTC
TRBV5-1,NA,TRBJ2-5,TRBD1,CASSSTGFKLGETQYF,TGCGCCAGCAGCTCGACAGGGTTTAAGTTGGGGGAGACCCAGTACTTC
TRBV7-9,NA,TRBJ1-1,TRBD1,CASSHPGQGHDTEAFF,TGTGCCAGCAGCCACCCGGGACAGGGGCACGACACTGAAGCTTTCTTT
TRBV6-4,NA,TRBJ1-5,NA,CASSDSGGNQPQHF,TGTGCCAGCAGTGACTCGGGGGGGAATCAGCCCCAGCATTTT
TRBV7-3,NA,TRBJ2-5,NA,CASSLGAQETQYF,TGTGCCAGCAGCTTAGGAGCCCAAGAGACCCAGTACTTC
TRBV5-1,NA,TRBJ2-2,NA,CASSTLQETGELFF,TGCGCCAGCAGCACCTTACAGGAGACCGGGGAGCTGTTTTTT
TRBV7-9,NA,TRBJ2-1,NA,CASSSHSDFNEQFF,TGTGCCAGCAGCTCGCACTCAGACTTCAATGAGCAGTTCTTC
TRBV5-1,NA,TRBJ2-7,TRBD1,CASSLGSPGQGPYEQYF,TGCGCCAGCAGCTTGGGATCTCCGGGACAGGGCCCCTACGAGCAGTACTTC
TRBV29-1,NA,TRBJ2-5,TRBD1,CSVEASEDRGQETQYF,TGCAGCGTTGAAGCGTCCGAGGACAGGGGCCAAGAGACCCAGTACTTC
TRBV29-1,NA,TRBJ1-1,TRBD1,CSVEQGDTEAFF,TGCAGCGTTGAGCAGGGGGACACTGAAGCTTTCTTT
TRBV2,NA,TRBJ2-1,NA,CASTVLAGSYNEQFF,TGTGCCAGCACCGTTCTGGCAGGCTCCTACAATGAGCAGTTCTTC
TRBV7-8,NA,TRBJ1-3,NA,CASSPGRGNPGNTIYF,TGTGCCAGCAGCCCTGGGAGGGGGAACCCTGGAAACACCATATATTTT
TRBV4-1,NA,TRBJ2-4,NA,CASSQLSLAKNIQYF,TGCGCCAGCAGCCAGTTAAGCTTAGCCAAAAACATTCAGTACTTC
TRBV28,NA,TRBJ1-1,NA,CASRTRGGPTAEAFF,TGTGCCAGCAGGACGCGGGGGGGTCCGACGGCTGAAGCTTTCTTT
TRBV28,NA,TRBJ2-7,TRBD1,CASSGTGGREQYF,TGTGCCAGCAGTGGGACAGGGGGCAGGGAGCAGTACTTC
TRBV11-2,NA,TRBJ1-2,NA,CASVGANYGYTF,TGTGCCAGCGTAGGGGCCAACTATGGCTACACCTTC
TRBV29-1,once,TRBJ2-4,TRBD1,CSVQRDRDPKNIQYF,TGCAGCGTTCAACGAGACAGGGACCCCAAAAACATTCAGTACTTC
TRBV4-1,NA,TRBJ1-1,NA,CASSERGGNTEAFF,TGCGCCAGCAGCGAAAGGGGGGGGAACACTGAAGCTTTCTTT
TRBV25-1,NA,TRBJ2-2,NA,CASSGQNTGELFF,TGTGCCAGCAGCGGACAGAACACCGGGGAGCTGTTTTTT
TRBV2,once,TRBJ1-1,TRBD1,CASSDDRASTTEAFF,TGTGCCAGCAGCGACGACAGGGCTAGTACTACTGAAGCTTTCTTT
TRBV2,NA,TRBJ2-1,NA,CASRDGGRTYNEQFF,TGTGCCAGCAGAGACGGGGGACGCACCTACAATGAGCAGTTCTTC
TRBV30,NA,TRBJ2-2,NA,CAWRQHGELFF,TGTGCCTGGAGACAGCACGGGGAGCTGTTTTTT
TRBV10-3,NA,TRBJ1-4,NA,CAIRNRDGTNEKLFF,TGTGCCATCAGAAACAGGGATGGAACTAATGAAAAACTGTTTTTT
TRBV5-5,NA,TRBJ1-5,NA,CASSLGYSNQPQHF,TGTGCCAGCAGCTTGGGTTATAGCAATCAGCCCCAGCATTTT
TRBV9,few,TRBJ1-1,NA,CASSVGGGRTTEAFF,TGTGCCAGCAGCGTAGGGGGGGGAAGGACCACTGAAGCTTTCTTT
TRBV23-1,NA,TRBJ1-6,TRBD1,CASIPGTAVF,TGCGCCAGTATTCCTGGGACAGCCGTTTTT
TRBV27,NA,TRBJ2-7,TRBD2,CASSFSSGRGHEQYF,TGTGCCAGCAGTTTTAGTAGCGGGAGAGGCCACGAGCAGTACTTC
TRBV7-6,NA,TRBJ2-7,NA,CASSFGGADYEQYF,TGTGCCAGCAGCTTTGGTGGGGCAGACTACGAGCAGTACTTC
TRBV29-1,NA,TRBJ2-7,TRBD2,CSVTLAGSGYEQYF,TGCAGCGTTACCCTAGCGGGAAGTGGGTACGAGCAGTACTTC